The 7 T cell receptor beta chains listed next were all sequenced from one sample in a study of a mutant IDH1 vaccine in newly diagnosed glioma. The sample's time point: week 11, during vaccination. Every vaccine dose comprised 300 ug of mutant IDH1 20-mer peptide plus topical imiquimod. Produced via immunoSEQ multiplex PCR; TCRdb's table is partial and in-frame only. The sample consists of fewer than 150,000 clones, under 90% of them appearing once. These receptors have no identified antigens. The specimen was PBMCs, collected from a glioma patient whose treatment included an IDH1 peptide vaccine. Source of these receptors: a woman aged 45-65 years with glioma.

CDR3 loop: CASSLQDGAYGYTF. In DNA, the CDR3 is TGCGCCAGCAGCTTGCAGGACGGGGCCTATGGCTACACCTTC. The chain links TRBV5-1 to TRBJ1-2; possibly TRBD1 for D (5 bases). Germline V gene lookup returns CDR1 SGHRS and CDR2 YFSETQ. There are 14 residues in the CDR3. The V end was cut by 1 base, the J end by 4 bases, with 11 bases between.

The J gene is TRBJ2-2, the V gene TRBV19; D gene ambiguous. With 5 bases removed from V and 1 base from J, the gap between germline ends came to 5 bases. The germline V gene encodes CDR1 LNHDA and CDR2 SQIVND (reference sequence). The CDR3 has 13 residues. The CDR3 DNA reads as TGTGCCAGTAGTTCCAGGAACACCGGGGAGCTGTTTTTT. Protein product: CASSSRNTGELFF.

This rearrangement joins TRBV27 to TRBJ2-7; D is unclear. The CDR3 is 14 residues long. Germline V gene sequence: CDR1 MNHEY, CDR2 SMNVEV (reference sequence). Trimming left V 6 bases short and J 0 bases short, with 12 bases between. The CDR3 protein is CASRDALSSYEQYF. CDR3 nucleotides: TGTGCCAGCAGAGATGCCCTCAGCTCCTACGAGCAGTACTTC.

The chain joins TRBV5-1 to TRBJ2-5, with TRBD1 as a possible D gene (6 bases). Looked up from germline, CDR1 is SGHRS and CDR2 is YFSETQ. V was pared by 5 bases and J by 3 bases, with 8 bases between. This CDR3 has 12 amino acids. CDR3 in amino acids: CASSRQEETQYF. CDR3 DNA: TGCGCCAGCAGTAGACAGGAAGAGACCCAGTACTTC.

The chain combines TRBV28 with TRBJ1-1; tentatively, D is TRBD1 (5 bases). V was pared by 7 bases and J by 2 bases, with 23 bases between. The CDR3 consists of 17 residues. CDR1 MDHEN and CDR2 SYDVKM come from the germline V gene. In DNA, the CDR3 is TGTGCCAGCATAAGACTGTACTTGGGGCAGTTAAACACTGAAGCTTTCTTT. Protein sequence: CASIRLYLGQLNTEAFF. Complete variable domain (other parts from reference TRBV28 and TRBJ1-1): DVKVTQSSRYLVKRTGEKVFLECVQDMDHENMFWYRQDPGLGLRLIYFSYDVKMKEKGDIPEGYSVSREKKERFSLILESASTNQTSMYLCASIRLYLGQLNTEAFFGQGTRLTVV.

The chain is built from TRBV19 and TRBJ1-1, with no clear D. Germline V gene data show CDR1 as LNHDA and CDR2 as SQIVND (reference sequence). The CDR3 runs to 12 residues. Trimming pared 4 bases from V and 11 bases from J, leaving 14 bases between. CDR3 coding DNA: TGTGCCAGTAGTAACCCCCGGGCCCCGGCTTTCTTT. Translating gives CASSNPRAPAFF.

This chain uses TRBV7-9 with TRBJ1-4; D uncertain. Per the germline V gene, CDR1 is SEHNR and CDR2 is FQNEAQ (reference sequence). V lost 5 bases and J lost 11, with 15 bases in between. CDR3 length: 13 residues. The chain's CDR3 is CASSPDGTGKLFF. The CDR3 DNA sequence: TGTGCCAGCAGCCCTGACGGAACCGGGAAACTGTTTTTT. Based on the CDR3 plus reference TRBV7-9 and TRBJ1-4, the full variable domain is DTGVSQNPRHKITKRGQNVTFRCDPISEHNRLYWYRQTLGQGPEFLTYFQNEAQLEKSRLLSDRFSAERPKGSFSTLEIQRTEQGDSAMYLCASSPDGTGKLFFGSGTQLSVL.